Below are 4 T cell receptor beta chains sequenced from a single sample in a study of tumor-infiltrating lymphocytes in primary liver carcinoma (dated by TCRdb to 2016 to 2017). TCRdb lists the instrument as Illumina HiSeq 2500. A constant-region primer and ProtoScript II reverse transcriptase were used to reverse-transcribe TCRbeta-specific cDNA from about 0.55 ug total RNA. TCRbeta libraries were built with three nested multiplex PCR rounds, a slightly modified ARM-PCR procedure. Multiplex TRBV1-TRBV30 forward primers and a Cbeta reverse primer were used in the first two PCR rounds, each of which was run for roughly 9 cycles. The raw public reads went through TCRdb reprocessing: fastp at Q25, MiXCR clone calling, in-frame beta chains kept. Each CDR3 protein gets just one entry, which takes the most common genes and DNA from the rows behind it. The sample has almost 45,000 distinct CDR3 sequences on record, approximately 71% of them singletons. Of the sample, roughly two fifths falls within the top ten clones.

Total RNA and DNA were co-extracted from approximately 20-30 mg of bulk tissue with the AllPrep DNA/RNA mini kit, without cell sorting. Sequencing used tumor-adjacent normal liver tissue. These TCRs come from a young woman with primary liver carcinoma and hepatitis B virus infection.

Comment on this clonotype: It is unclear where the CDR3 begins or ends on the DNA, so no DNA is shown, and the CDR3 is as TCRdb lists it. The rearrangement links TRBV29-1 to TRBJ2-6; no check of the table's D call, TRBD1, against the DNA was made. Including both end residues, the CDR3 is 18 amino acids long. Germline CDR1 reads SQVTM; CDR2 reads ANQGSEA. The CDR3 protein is CSVEDQRQVAGGANVLIF.

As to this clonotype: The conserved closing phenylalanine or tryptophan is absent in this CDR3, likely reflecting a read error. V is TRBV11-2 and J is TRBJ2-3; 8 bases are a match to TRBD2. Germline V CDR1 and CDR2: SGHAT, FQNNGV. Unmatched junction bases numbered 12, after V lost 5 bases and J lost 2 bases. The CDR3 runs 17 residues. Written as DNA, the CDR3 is TGTGCCAGCAGCCATCGAGGGAGCGGGGGTCTCACAGATACGCAGTATTCT. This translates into CASSHRGSGGLTDTQYS.

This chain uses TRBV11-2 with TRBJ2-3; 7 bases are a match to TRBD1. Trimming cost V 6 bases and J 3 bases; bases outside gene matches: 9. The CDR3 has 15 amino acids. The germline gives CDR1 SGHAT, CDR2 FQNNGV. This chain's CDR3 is CASRLPGQLTDTQYF. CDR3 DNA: TGTGCCAGCAGACTGCCGGGACAGTTAACAGATACGCAGTATTTT. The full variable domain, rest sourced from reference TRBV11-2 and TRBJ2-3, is EAGVAQSPRYKIIEKRQSVAFWCNPISGHATLYWYQQILGQGPKLLIQFQNNGVVDDSQLPKDRFSAERLKGVDSTLKIQPAKLEDSAVYLCASRLPGQLTDTQYFGPGTRLTVL.

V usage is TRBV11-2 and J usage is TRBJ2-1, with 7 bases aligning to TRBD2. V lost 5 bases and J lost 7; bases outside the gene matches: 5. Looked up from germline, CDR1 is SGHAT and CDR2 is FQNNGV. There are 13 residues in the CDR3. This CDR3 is CASSLGGRNEQFF. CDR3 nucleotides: TGTGCCAGCAGCCTCGGGGGGAGGAATGAGCAGTTCTTC.